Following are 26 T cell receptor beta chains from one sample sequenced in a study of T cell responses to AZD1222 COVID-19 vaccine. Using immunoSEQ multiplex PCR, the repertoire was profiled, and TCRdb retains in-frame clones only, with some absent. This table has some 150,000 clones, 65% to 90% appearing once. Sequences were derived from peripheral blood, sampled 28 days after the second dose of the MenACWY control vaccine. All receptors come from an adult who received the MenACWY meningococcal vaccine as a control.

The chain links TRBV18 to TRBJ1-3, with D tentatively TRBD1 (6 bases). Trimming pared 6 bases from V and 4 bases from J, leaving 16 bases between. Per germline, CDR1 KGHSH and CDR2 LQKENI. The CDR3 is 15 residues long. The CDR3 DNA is TGTGCCAGCTCCCCTTCGGACAGTCGCGGAAACACCATATATTTT. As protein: CASSPSDSRGNTIYF.

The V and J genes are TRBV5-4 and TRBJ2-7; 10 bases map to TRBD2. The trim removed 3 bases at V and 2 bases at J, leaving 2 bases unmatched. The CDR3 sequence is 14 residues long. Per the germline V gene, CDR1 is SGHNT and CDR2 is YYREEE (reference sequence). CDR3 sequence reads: CASSSSGGAYEQYF. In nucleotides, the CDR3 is TGTGCCAGCAGCTCCAGCGGGGGGGCCTACGAGCAGTACTTC.

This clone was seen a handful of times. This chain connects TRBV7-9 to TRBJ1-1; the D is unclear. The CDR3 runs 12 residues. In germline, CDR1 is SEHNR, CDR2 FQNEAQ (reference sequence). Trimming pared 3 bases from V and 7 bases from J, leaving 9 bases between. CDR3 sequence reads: CASSFLGNEAFF. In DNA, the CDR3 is TGTGCCAGCAGCTTTCTTGGGAATGAAGCTTTCTTT.

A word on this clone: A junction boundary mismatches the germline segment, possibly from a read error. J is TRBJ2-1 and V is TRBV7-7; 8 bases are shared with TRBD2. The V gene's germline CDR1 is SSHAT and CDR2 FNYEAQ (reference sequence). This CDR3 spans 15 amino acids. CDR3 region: CASSLEAGGHNEQFF. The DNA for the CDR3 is TGTGCTAGCAGCTTAGAGGCGGGAGGCCACAATGAGCAGTTCTTC.

CDR3 sequence reads: CASRGGQGGEEKLFF. CDR3 coding DNA: TGTGCCAGCAGGGGTGGACAGGGTGGAGAAGAAAAACTGTTTTTT. The chain recombines TRBV6-5 with TRBJ1-4; TRBD1 agrees at 8 bases. Germline V CDR1 and CDR2: MNHEY, SVGAGI. V lost 6 bases, J lost 8 bases, and 11 bases stayed unmatched. This CDR3 region has 15 residues.

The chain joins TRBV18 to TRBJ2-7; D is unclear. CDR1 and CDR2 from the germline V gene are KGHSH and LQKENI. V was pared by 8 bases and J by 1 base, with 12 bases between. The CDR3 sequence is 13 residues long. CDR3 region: CASRTDGSYEQYV. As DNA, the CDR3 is TGTGCCAGCCGAACGGACGGATCCTACGAGCAGTACGTC.

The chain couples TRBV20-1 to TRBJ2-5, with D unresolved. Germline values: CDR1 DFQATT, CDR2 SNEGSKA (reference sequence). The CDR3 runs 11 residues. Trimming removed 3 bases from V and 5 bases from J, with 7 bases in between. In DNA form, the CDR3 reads TGCAGTGCTAGCATCGTGGAGACCCAGTACTTC. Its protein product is CSASIVETQYF.

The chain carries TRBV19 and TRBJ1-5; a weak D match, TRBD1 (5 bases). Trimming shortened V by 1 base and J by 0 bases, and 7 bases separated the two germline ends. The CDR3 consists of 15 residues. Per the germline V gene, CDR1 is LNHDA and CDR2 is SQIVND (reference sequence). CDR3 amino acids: CASSIGQYSNQPQHF. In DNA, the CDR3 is TGTGCCAGTAGTATAGGACAGTATAGCAATCAGCCCCAGCATTTT.

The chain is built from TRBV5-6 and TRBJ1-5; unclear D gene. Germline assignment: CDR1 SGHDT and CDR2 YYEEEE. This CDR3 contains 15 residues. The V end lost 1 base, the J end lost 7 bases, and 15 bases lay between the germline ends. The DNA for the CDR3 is TGTGCCAGCAGCTTGAGGCCCGCGGACCGGCAGCCCCAGCATTTT. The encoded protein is CASSLRPADRQPQHF.

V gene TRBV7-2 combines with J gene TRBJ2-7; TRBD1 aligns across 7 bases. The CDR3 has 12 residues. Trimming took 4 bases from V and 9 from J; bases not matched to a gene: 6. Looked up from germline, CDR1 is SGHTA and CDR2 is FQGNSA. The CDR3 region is CASSSRTGTQYF. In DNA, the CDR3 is TGTGCCAGCAGCTCTCGGACAGGAACGCAGTACTTC.

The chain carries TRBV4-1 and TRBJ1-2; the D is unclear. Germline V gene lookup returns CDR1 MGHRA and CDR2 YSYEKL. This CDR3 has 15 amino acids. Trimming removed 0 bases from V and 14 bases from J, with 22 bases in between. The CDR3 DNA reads TGCGCCAGCAGCCAAGACTCCCCATTCGACTCCGGTGGAACCTTC. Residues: CASSQDSPFDSGGTF.

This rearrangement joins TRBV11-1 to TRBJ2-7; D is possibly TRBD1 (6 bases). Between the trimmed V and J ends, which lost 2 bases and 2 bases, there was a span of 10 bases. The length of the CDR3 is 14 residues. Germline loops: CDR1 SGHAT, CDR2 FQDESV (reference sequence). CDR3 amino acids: CASSLTGNPYEQYV. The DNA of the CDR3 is TGTGCCAGCAGCTTAACAGGGAATCCCTACGAGCAGTACGTC.

CDR3 loop: CASSYRVTGELFF. The CDR3 bases are TGTGCCAGCAGTTACAGGGTGACCGGGGAGCTGTTTTTT. This chain links TRBV11-2 with TRBJ2-2, with a possible D match to TRBD1 (6 bases). The CDR3 is 13 residues long. The V gene's germline CDR1 is SGHAT and CDR2 FQNNGV. Trimming cost V 6 bases and J 5 bases, with 10 bases left between them.

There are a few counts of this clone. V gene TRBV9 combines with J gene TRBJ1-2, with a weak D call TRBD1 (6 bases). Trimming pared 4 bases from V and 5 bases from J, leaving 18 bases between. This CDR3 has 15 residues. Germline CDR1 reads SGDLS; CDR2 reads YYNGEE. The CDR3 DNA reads TGTGCCAGCAGCCCCCGTGAGGGGGTAGGGTATGGCTACACCTTC. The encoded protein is CASSPREGVGYGYTF.

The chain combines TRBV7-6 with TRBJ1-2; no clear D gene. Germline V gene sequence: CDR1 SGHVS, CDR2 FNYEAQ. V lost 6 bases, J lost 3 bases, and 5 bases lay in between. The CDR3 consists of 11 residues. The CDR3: CASSPDYGYTF. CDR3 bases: TGTGCCAGCAGTCCGGACTATGGCTACACCTTC.

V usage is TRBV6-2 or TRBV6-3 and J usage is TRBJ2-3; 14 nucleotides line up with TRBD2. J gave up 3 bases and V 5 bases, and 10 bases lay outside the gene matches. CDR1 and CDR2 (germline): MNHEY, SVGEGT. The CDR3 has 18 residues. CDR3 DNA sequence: TGTGCCAGCAGTGCCGGGACTAGCGGGGGCCTGGGGACAGATACGCAGTATTTT. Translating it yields CASSAGTSGGLGTDTQYF.

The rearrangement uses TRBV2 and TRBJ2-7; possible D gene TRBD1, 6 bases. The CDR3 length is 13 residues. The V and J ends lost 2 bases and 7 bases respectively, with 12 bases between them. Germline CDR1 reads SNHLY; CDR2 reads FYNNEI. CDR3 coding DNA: TGTGCCAGCAGTGAAATAAGGGGGAGTGAGCAGTACGTC. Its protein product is CASSEIRGSEQYV.

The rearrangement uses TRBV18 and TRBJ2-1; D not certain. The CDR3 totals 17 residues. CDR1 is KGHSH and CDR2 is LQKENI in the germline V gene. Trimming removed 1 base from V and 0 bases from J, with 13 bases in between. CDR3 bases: TGTGCCAGCTCACCACACGGTCTCTTAGACTCCTACAATGAGCAGTTCTTC. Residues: CASSPHGLLDSYNEQFF.

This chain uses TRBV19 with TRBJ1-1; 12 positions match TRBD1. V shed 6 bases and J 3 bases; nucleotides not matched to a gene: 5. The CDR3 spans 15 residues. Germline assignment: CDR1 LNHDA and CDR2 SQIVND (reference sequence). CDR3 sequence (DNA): TGTGCCAGTAGGGGACAGGGGGCAGGGTACACTGAAGCTTTCTTT. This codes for CASRGQGAGYTEAFF.

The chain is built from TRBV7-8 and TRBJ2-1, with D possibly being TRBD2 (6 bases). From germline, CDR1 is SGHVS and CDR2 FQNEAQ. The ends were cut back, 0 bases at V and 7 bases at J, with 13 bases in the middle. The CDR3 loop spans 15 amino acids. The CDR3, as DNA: TGTGCCAGCAGCTTAGCGGGTCAGGCGGGGAATGAGCAGTTCTTC. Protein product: CASSLAGQAGNEQFF.

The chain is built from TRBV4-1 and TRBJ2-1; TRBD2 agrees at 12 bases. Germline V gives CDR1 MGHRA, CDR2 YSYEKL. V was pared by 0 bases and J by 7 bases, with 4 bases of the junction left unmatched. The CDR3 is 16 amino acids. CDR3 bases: TGCGCCAGCAGCCAAGAAAAGACTAGCGGGGGTAATGAGCAGTTCTTC. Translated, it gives CASSQEKTSGGNEQFF.

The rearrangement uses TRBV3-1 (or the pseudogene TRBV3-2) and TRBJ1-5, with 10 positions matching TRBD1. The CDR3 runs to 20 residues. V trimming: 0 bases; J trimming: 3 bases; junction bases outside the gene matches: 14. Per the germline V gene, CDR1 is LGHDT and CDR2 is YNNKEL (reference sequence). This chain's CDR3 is CASSQDTETGGGGSNQPQHF. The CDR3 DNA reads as TGTGCCAGCAGCCAAGATACCGAGACAGGGGGCGGAGGTTCCAATCAGCCCCAGCATTTT.

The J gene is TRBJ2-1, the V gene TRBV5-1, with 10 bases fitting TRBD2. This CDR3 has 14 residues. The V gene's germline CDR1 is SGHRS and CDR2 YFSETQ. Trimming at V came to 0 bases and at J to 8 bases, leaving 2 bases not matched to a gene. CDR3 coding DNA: TGCGCCAGCAGCTTGGGGACTAGCGGCGATGAGCAGTTCTTC. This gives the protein CASSLGTSGDEQFF.

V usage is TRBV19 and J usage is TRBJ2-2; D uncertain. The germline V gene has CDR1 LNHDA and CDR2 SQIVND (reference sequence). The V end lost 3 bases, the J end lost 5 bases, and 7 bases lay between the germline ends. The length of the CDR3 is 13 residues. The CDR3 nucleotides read TGTGCCAGTAGTATTGACGGTACCGGGGAGCTGTTTTTT. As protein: CASSIDGTGELFF.

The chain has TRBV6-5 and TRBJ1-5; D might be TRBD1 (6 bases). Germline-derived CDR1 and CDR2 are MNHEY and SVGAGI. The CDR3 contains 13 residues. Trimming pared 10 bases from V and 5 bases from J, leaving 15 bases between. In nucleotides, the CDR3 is TGTGCCACCCAAGGGGGTCTCGATCAGCCCCAGCATTTT. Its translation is CATQGGLDQPQHF.

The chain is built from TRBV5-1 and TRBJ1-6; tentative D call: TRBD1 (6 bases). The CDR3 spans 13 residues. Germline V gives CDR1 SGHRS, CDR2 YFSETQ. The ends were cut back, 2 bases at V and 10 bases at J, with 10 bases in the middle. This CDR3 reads CASSLTGQSPLHF. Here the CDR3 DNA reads TGCGCCAGCAGCTTAACAGGGCAGTCACCCCTCCACTTT.